The sequence of this TCR beta chain was determined in a study of blood T cell repertoires in COVID-19. In the original processing: Reference gene primers were amplified, and this amplification served to estimate nucleated cell counts. Produced via immunoSEQ multiplex PCR; TCRdb's table is partial and in-frame only. From that table come the V and J calls and clone size; the DNA was used to work out D and trimming. The table lists 350,000 to 400,000 clones, 75% to 90% of them singletons. Germline V lookup: CDR1 SGHRS, CDR2 YFSETQ. This CDR3 is built from 14 residues. V dropped 5 bases and J dropped 5 bases, with 16 bases sitting between them.

The J gene is TRBJ1-1, the V gene TRBV5-1, with D perhaps matching TRBD1 (5 bases). This receptor was taken from a man aged 18-30 years who had recovered from COVID-19. The sequenced sample was PBMCs or T cells enriched from blood (not recorded which). The CDR3 loop reads CASRSPTGGTEAFF. The DNA of the CDR3 is TGCGCCAGCAGGTCCCCTACAGGAGGGACTGAAGCTTTCTTT.